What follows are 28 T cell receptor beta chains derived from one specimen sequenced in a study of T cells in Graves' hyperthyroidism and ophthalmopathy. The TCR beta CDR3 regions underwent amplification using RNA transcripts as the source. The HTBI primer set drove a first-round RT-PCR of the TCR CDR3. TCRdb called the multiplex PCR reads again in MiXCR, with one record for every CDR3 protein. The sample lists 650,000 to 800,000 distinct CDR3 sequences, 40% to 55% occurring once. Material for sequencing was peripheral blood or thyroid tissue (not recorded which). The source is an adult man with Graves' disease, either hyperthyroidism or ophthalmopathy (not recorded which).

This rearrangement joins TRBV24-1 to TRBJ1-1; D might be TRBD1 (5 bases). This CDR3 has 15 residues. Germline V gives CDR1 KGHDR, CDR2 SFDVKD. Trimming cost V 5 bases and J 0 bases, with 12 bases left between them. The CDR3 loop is CATSAATDLNTEAFF. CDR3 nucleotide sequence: TGTGCCACCAGTGCCGCGACAGACTTGAACACTGAAGCTTTCTTT.

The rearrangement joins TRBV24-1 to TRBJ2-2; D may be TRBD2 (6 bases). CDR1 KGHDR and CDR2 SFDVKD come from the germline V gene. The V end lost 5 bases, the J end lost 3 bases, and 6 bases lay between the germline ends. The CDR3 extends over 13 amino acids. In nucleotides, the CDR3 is TGTGCCACCAGTGCTAGCGACACCGGGGAGCTGTTTTTT. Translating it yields CATSASDTGELFF.

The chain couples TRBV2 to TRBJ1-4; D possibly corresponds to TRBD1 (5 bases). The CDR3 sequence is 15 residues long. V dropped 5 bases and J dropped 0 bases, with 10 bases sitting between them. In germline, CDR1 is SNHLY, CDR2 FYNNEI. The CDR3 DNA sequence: TGTGCCAGCAGTTACAGGTTGGCAACTAATGAAAAACTGTTTTTT. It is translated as CASSYRLATNEKLFF.

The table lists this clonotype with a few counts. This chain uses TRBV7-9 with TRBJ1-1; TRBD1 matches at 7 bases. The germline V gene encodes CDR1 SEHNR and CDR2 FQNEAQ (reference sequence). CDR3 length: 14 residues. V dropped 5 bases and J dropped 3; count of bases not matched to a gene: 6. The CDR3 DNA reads TGTGCCAGCAGCCAAACAGGGGTGGACACTGAAGCTTTCTTT. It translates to CASSQTGVDTEAFF. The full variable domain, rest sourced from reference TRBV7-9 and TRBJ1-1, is DTGVSQNPRHKITKRGQNVTFRCDPISEHNRLYWYRQTLGQGPEFLTYFQNEAQLEKSRLLSDRFSAERPKGSFSTLEIQRTEQGDSAMYLCASSQTGVDTEAFFGQGTRLTVV.

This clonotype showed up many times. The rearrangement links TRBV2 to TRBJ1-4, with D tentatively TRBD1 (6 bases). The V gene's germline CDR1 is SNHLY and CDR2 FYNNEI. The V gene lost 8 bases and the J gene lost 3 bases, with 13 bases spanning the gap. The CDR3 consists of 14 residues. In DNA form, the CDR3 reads TGTGCCAGCGAGAGGGGGGCAGCTAATGAAAAACTGTTTTTT. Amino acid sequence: CASERGAANEKLFF. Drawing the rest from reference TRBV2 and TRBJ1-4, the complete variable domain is EPEVTQTPSHQVTQMGQEVILRCVPISNHLYFYWYRQILGQKVEFLVSFYNNEISEKSEIFDDQFSVERPDGSNFTLKIRSTKLEDSAMYFCASERGAANEKLFFGSGTQLSVL.

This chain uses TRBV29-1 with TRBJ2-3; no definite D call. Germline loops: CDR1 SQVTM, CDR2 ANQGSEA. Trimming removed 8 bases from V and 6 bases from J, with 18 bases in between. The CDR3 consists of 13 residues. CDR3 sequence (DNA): TGCAGCTCGTACATCCTACCCCCCGATACGCAGTATTTT. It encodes CSSYILPPDTQYF.

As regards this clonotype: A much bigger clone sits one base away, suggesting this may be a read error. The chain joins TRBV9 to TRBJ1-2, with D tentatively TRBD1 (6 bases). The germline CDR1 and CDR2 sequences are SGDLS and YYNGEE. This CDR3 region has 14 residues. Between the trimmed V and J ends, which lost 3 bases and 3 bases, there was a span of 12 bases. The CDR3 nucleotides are TGTGCCAGCAGCGCGGACAGACGTCACTATGGCTACACCTTC. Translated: CASSADRRHYGYTF. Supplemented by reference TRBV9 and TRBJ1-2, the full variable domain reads DSGVTQTPKHLITATGQRVTLRCSPRSGDLSVYWYQQSLDQGLQFLIQYYNGEERAKGNILERFSAQQFPDLHSELNLSSLELGDSALYFCASSADRRHYGYTFGSGTRLTVV.

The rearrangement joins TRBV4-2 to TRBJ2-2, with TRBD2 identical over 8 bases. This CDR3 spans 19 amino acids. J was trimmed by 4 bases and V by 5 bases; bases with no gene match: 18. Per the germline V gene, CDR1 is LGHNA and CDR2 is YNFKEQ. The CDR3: CASSLYPPGLARGTGELFF. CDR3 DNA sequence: TGTGCCAGCAGCTTATACCCACCCGGACTAGCAAGGGGCACCGGGGAGCTGTTTTTT.

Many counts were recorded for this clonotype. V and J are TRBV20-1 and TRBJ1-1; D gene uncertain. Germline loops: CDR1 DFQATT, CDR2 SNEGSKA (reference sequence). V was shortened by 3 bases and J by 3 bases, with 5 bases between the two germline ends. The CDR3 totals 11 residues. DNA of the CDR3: TGCAGTGCTAGTCCCGACACTGAAGCTTTCTTT. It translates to CSASPDTEAFF.

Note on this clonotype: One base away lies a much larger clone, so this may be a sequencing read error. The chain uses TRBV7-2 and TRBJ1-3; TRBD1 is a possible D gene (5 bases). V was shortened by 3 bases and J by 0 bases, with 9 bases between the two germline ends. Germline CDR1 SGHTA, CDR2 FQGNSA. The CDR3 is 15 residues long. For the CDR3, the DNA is TGTGCCAGCAGCTTCGGGGACGGCTCTGGAAACACCATATATTTT. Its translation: CASSFGDGSGNTIYF.

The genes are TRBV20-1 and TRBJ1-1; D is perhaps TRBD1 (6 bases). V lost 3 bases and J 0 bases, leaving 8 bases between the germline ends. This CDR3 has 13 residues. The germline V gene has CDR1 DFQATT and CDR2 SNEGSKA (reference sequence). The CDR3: CSASDRLNTEAFF. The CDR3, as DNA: TGCAGTGCTAGTGACAGGCTGAACACTGAAGCTTTCTTT.

CDR3 in DNA: TGTGCCAGCAGCGTGAACAGGGAAGAGATCGGCTCTGGGGCCAACGTCCTGACTTTC. Translated, it gives CASSVNREEIGSGANVLTF. This sequence joins TRBV9 and TRBJ2-6, with D perhaps matching TRBD1 (6 bases). This CDR3 is 19 amino acids long. Germline CDR1 is SGDLS and CDR2 is YYNGEE. V dropped 2 bases and J dropped 0 bases, with 18 bases sitting between them.

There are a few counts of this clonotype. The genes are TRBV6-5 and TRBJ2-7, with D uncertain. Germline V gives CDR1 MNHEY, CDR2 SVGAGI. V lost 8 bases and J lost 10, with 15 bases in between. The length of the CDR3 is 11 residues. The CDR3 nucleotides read TGTGCCAGCTCCGACGGGCCGCAACAGTACTTC. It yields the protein CASSDGPQQYF.

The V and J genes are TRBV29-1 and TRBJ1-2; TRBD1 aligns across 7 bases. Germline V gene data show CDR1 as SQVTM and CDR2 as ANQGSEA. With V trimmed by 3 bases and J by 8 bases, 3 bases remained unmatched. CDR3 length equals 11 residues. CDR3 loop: CSVDRTGGYTF. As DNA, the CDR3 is TGCAGCGTTGATAGGACAGGAGGCTACACCTTC.

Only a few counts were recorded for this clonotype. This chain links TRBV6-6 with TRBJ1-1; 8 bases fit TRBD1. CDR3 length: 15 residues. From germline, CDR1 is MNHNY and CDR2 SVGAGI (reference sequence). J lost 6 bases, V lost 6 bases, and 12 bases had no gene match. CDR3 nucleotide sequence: TGTGCCAGCAGCCGACAGGGGCTGGGGAAGTCTGAAGCTTTCTTT. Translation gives CASSRQGLGKSEAFF.

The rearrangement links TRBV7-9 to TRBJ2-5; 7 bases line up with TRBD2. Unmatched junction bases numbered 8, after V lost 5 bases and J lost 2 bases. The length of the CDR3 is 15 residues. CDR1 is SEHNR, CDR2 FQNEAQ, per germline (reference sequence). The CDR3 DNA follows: TGTGCCAGCAGCCAAGGGGAGGGACCGCAAGAGACCCAGTACTTC. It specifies CASSQGEGPQETQYF.

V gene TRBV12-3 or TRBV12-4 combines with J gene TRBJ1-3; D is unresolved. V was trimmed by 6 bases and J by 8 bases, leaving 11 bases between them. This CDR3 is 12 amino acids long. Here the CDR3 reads CASSFKPDTIYF. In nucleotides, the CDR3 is TGTGCCAGCAGCTTCAAACCGGACACCATATATTTT.

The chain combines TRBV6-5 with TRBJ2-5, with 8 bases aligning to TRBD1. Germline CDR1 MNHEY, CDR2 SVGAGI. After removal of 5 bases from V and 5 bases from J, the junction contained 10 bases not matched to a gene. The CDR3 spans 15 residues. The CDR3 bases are TGTGCCAGCAGTGATACCCAGGGGGCCTACGAGACCCAGTACTTC. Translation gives CASSDTQGAYETQYF.

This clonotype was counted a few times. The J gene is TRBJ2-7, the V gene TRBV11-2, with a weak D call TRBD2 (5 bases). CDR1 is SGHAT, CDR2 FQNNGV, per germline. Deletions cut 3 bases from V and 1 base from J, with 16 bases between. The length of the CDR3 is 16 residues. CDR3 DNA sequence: TGTGCCAGCAGCTTGAGTCCCAGGACTGATTCCTACGAGCAGTACTTC. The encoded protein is CASSLSPRTDSYEQYF.

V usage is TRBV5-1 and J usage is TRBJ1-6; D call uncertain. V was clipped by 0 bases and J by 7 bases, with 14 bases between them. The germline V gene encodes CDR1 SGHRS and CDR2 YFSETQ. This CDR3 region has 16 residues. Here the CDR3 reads CASSLGEGRGNSPLHF. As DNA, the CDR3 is TGCGCCAGCAGCTTGGGGGAGGGTAGAGGAAATTCACCCCTCCACTTT.

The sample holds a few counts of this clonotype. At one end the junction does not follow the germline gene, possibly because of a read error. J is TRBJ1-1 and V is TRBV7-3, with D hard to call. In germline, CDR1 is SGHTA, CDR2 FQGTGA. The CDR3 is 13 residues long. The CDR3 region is CASSFSDRTEALF. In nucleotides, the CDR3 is TGTGCCAGCAGCTTTTCTGATCGGACTGAAGCTCTCTTT. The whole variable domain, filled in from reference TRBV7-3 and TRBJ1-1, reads GAGVSQTPSNKVTEKGKYVELRCDPISGHTALYWYRQSLGQGPEFLIYFQGTGAADDSGLPNDRFFAVRPEGSVSTLKIQRTERGDSAVYLCASSFSDRTEALFGQGTRLTVV.

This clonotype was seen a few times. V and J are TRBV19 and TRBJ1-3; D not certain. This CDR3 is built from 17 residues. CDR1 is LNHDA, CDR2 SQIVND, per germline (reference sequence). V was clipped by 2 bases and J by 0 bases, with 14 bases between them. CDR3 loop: CASSIRSSGNSGNTIYF. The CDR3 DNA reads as TGTGCCAGTAGTATAAGGTCTTCGGGCAACTCTGGAAACACCATATATTTT.

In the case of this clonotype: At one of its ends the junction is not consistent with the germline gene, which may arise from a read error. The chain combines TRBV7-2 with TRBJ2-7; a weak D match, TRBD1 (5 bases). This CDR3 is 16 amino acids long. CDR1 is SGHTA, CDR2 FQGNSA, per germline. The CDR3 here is CASSLADPRAGHEQYF. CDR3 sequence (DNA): TGCGCCAGCAGCTTGGCTGACCCCAGGGCCGGGCACGAGCAGTACTTC.

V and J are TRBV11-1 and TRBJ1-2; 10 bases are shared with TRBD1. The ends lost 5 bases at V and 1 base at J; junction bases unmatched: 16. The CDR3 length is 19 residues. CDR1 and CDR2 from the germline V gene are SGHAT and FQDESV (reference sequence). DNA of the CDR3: TGTGCCAGCAGCAGACAGGGGATGGACAGGGGGGCCCATAACTATGGCTACACCTTC. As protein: CASSRQGMDRGAHNYGYTF.

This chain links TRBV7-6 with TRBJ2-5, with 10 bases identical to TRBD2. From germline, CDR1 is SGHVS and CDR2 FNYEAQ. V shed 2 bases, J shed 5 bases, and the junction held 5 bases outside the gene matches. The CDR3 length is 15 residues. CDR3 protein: CASSLKRGGYETQYF. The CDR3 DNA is TGTGCCAGCAGCTTAAAGCGGGGGGGCTATGAGACCCAGTACTTC. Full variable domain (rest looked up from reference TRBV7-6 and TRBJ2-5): GAGVSQSPRYKVTKRGQDVALRCDPISGHVSLYWYRQALGQGPEFLTYFNYEAQQDKSGLPNDRFSAERPEGSISTLTIQRTEQRDSAMYRCASSLKRGGYETQYFGPGTRLLVL.

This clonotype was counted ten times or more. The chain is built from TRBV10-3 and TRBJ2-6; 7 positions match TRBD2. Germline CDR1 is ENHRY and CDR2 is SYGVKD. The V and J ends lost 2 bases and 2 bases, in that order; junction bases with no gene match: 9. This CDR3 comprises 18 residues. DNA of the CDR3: TGTGCCATCAGTGAGCTCGGGCGGGAGTCGGCTGGGGCCAACGTCCTGACTTTC. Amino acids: CAISELGRESAGANVLTF.

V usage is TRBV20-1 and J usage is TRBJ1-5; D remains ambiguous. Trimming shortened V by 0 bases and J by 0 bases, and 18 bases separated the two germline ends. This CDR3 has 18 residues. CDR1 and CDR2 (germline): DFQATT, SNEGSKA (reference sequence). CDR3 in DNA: TGCAGTGCTAGAGATGACCATCAGGAGGTCTATAGCAATCAGCCCCAGCATTTT. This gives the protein CSARDDHQEVYSNQPQHF.

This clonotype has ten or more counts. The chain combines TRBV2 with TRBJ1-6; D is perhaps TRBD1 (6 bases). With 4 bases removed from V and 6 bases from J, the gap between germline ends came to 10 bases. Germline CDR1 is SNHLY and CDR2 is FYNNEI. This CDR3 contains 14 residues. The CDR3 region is CASSGGGSNSPLHF. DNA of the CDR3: TGTGCCAGCAGTGGGGGGGGCAGTAATTCACCCCTCCACTTT.